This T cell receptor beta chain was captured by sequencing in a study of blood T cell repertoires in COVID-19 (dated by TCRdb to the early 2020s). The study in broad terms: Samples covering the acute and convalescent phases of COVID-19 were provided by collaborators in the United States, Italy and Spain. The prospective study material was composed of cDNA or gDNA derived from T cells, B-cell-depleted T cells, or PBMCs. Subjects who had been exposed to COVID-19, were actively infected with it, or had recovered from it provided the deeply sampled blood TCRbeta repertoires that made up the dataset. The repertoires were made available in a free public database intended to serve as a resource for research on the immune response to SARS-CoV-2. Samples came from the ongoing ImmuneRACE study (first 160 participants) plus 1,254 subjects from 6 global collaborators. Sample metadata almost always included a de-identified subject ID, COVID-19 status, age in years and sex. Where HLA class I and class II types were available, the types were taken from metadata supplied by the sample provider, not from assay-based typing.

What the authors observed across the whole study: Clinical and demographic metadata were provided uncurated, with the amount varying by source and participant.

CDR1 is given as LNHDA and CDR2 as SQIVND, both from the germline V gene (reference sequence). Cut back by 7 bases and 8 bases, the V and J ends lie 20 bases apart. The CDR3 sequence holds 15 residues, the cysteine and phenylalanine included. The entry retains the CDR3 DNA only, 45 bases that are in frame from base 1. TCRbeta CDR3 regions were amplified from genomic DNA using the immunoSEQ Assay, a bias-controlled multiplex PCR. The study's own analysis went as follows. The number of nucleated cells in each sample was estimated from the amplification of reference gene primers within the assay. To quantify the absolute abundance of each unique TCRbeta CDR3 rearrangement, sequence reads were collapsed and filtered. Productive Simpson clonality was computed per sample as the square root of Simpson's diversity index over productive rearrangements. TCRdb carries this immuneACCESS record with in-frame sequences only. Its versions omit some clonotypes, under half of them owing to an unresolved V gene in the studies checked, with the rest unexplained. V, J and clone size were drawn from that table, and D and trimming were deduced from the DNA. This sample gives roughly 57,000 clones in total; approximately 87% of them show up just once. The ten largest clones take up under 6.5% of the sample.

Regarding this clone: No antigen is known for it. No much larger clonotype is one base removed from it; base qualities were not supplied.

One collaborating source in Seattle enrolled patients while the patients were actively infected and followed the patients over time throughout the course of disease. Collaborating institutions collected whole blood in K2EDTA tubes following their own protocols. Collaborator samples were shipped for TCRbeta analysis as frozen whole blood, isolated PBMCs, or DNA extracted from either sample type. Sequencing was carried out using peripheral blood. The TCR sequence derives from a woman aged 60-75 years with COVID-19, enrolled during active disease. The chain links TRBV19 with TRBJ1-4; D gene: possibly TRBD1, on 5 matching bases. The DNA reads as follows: TGTGCCAGTACCCCGGGACTTGCGATGGGGGAAAAACTGTTTTTT. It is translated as CASTPGLAMGEKLFF.